These 9 T cell receptor beta chains were sequenced from one sample in a study of blood T cell repertoires in COVID-19 (dated by TCRdb to about 2020). Receptors were amplified or captured by the immunoSEQ multiplex PCR assay. Entries here come from immuneACCESS through TCRdb and include only in-frame sequences with V and J called. Some clones fail to appear in such tables; in the studies checked, an unresolved V gene covers under half of the shortfall, and the cause of the remainder is unknown. The sample table lists a few hundred thousand clones, about 90% of them with a count of one. 2.2% of the sample goes to the ten largest clones. The specimen sequenced was peripheral blood. Receptors were obtained from a woman in her 50s with acute or convalescent COVID-19.

The chain employs TRBV7-2 and TRBJ2-7; D is possibly TRBD2 (7 bases). The CDR3 is made up of 15 amino acids. In germline, CDR1 is SGHTA, CDR2 FQGNSA. V was pared by 1 base and J by 3 bases, with 13 bases between. CDR3: CASSLGGGGGYEQYF. The CDR3 coding sequence is TGTGCCAGCAGCTTAGGTGGGGGAGGGGGCTACGAGCAGTACTTC.

This chain's CDR3 is CASSQSQQGAYEQYF. The DNA of the CDR3 is TGTGCCAGCAGCCAATCGCAACAGGGCGCCTACGAGCAGTACTTC. The chain recombines TRBV3-1 (or the pseudogene TRBV3-2) with TRBJ2-7; a possible D gene is TRBD1 (6 bases). This CDR3 spans 15 amino acids. Germline V gene sequence: CDR1 LGHDT, CDR2 YNNKEL (reference sequence). Deletions cut 2 bases from V and 2 bases from J, with 13 bases between.

The gene calls are TRBV7-2 and TRBJ1-1; unclear D gene. The V end was cut by 5 bases, the J end by 1 base, with 2 bases between. The CDR3 covers 11 residues. The germline gives CDR1 SGHTA, CDR2 FQGNSA. Written as DNA, the CDR3 is TGTGCCAGCAGCCGGAACACTGAAGCTTTCTTT. It is translated as CASSRNTEAFF.

J is TRBJ2-1 and V is TRBV18; 8 bases map to TRBD1. V lost 3 bases, J lost 6 bases, and 4 bases stayed unmatched. The CDR3 has 14 amino acids. From germline, CDR1 is KGHSH and CDR2 LQKENI. The CDR3 reads CASSPADRANEQFF. The DNA of the CDR3 is TGTGCCAGCTCACCCGCGGACAGGGCCAATGAGCAGTTCTTC.

The rearrangement joins TRBV2 to TRBJ2-7; D not resolved. This CDR3 region has 14 residues. The germline CDR1 and CDR2 sequences are SNHLY and FYNNEI. V gave up 3 bases and J gave up 4 bases, with 13 bases separating them. The chain's CDR3 is CASSDQDTVYEQYF. The CDR3 DNA sequence: TGTGCCAGCAGTGATCAAGACACAGTATACGAGCAGTACTTC. Together with reference TRBV2 and TRBJ2-7, the CDR3 gives the full variable domain: EPEVTQTPSHQVTQMGQEVILRCVPISNHLYFYWYRQILGQKVEFLVSFYNNEISEKSEIFDDQFSVERPDGSNFTLKIRSTKLEDSAMYFCASSDQDTVYEQYFGPGTRLTVT.

This rearrangement joins TRBV25-1 to TRBJ2-1; TRBD2 matches 10 bases. After removal of 4 bases from V and 5 bases from J, the junction contained 11 bases not matched to a gene. There are 17 residues in the CDR3. Germline V gene lookup returns CDR1 MGHDK and CDR2 SYGVNS. The CDR3 region has the DNA TGTGCCAGCAGTGGCGCAGCGGGGGGGCGCCCCCACAATGAGCAGTTCTTC. This sequence encodes CASSGAAGGRPHNEQFF. Full variable domain (rest looked up from reference TRBV25-1 and TRBJ2-1): EADIYQTPRYLVIGTGKKITLECSQTMGHDKMYWYQQDPGMELHLIHYSYGVNSTEKGDLSSESTVSRIRTEHFPLTLESARPSHTSQYLCASSGAAGGRPHNEQFFGPGTRLTVL.

This chain joins TRBV6-1 and TRBJ2-1, with D perhaps matching TRBD2 (7 bases). V was clipped by 2 bases and J by 9 bases, with 17 bases between them. Per germline, CDR1 MNHNS and CDR2 SASEGT. CDR3 length: 15 residues. The CDR3 is CASSEPGRGIGEQFF. The DNA for the CDR3 is TGTGCCAGCAGTGAACCAGGGAGGGGGATTGGTGAGCAGTTCTTC.

V gene TRBV5-4 combines with J gene TRBJ2-3; TRBD2 agrees at 8 bases. The CDR3 has 16 residues. The V gene end was trimmed by 2 bases and the J gene end by 0 bases; junction bases not matched to a gene: 5. The germline CDR1 and CDR2 sequences are SGHNT and YYREEE (reference sequence). CDR3: CASSLSSGASTDTQYF. DNA of the CDR3: TGTGCCAGCAGCTTAAGTAGCGGGGCTAGCACAGATACGCAGTATTTT.

The chain joins TRBV7-2 to TRBJ1-1; 7 bases fit TRBD1. The germline V gene has CDR1 SGHTA and CDR2 FQGNSA. The V gene end was trimmed by 7 bases and the J gene end by 11 bases; junction bases not matched to a gene: 7. This CDR3 is built from 11 residues. The CDR3: CASTPGQLAFF. The DNA for the CDR3 is TGTGCCAGCACCCCGGGACAGTTGGCTTTCTTT.